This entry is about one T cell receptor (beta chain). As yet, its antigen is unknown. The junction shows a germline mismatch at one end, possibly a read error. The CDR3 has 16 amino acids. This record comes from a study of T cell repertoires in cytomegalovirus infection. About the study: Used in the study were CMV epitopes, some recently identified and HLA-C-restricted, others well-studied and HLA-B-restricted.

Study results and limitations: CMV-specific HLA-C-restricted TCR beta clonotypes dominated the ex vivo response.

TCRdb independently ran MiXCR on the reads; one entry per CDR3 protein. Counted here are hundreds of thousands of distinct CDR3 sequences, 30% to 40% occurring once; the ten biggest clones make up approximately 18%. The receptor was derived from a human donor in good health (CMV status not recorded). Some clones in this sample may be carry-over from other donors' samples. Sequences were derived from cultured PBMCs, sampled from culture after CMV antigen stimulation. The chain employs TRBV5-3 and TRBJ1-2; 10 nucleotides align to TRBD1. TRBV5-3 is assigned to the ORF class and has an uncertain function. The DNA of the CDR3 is TGTGCCAGCAGCTGGCCCTGGGACAGGGGACTTGGGGGCTACACCTTC. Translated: CASSWPWDRGLGGYTF.